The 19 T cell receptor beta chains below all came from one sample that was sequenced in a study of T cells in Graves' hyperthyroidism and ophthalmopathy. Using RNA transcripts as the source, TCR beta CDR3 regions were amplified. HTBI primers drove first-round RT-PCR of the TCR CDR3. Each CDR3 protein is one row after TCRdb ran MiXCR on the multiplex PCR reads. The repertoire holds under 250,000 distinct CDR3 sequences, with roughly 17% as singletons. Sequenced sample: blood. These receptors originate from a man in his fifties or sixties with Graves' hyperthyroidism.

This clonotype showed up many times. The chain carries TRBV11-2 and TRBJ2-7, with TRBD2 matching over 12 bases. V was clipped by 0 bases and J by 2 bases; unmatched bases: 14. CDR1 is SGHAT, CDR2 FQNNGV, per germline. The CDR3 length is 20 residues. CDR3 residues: CASSLEGSGTSGLVAYEQYF. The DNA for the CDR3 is TGTGCCAGCAGCTTAGAGGGGTCCGGGACTAGCGGGTTGGTTGCCTACGAGCAGTACTTC.

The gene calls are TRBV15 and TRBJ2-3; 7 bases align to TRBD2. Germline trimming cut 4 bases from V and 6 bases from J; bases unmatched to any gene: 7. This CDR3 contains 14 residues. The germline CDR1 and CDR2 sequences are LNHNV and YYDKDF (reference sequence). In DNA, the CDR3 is TGTGCCACCAGCATTTGGACCGGGGGGGATACGCAGTATTTT. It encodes CATSIWTGGDTQYF.

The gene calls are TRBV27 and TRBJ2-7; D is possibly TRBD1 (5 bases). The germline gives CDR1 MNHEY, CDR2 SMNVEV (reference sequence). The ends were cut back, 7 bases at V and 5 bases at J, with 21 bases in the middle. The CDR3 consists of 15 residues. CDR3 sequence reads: CASTTFVAGKHEQYF. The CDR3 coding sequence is TGTGCCAGCACAACGTTCGTCGCAGGGAAGCACGAGCAGTACTTC.

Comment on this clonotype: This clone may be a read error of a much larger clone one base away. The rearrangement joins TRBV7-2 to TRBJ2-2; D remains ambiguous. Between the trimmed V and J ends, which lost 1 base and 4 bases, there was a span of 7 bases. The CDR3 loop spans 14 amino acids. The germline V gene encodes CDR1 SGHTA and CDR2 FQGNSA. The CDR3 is CASSLDSPTGELFF. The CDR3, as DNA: TGTGCCAGCAGCTTAGATAGCCCCACCGGGGAGCTGTTTTTT.

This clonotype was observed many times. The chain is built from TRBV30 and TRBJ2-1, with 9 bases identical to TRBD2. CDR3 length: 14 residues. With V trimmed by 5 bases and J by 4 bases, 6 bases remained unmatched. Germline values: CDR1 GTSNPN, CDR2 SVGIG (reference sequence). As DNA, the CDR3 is TGTGCCTGGGAAGGGCTAGCGGGGTACAATGAGCAGTTCTTC. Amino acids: CAWEGLAGYNEQFF. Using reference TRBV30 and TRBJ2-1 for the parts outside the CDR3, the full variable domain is SQTIHQWPATLVQPVGSPLSLECTVEGTSNPNLYWYRQAAGRGLQLLFYSVGIGQISSEVPQNLSASRPQDRQFILSSKKLLLSDSGFYLCAWEGLAGYNEQFFGPGTRLTVL.

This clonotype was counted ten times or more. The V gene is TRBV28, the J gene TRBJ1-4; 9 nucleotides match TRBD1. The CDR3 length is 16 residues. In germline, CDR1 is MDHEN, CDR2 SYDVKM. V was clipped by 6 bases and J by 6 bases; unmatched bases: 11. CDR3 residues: CASSSLGTGSDEKLFF. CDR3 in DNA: TGTGCCAGCAGCTCCCTAGGGACAGGGTCGGATGAAAAACTGTTTTTT.

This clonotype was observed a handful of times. CDR3 DNA sequence: TGTGCCAGCAGCTTGTACAACGTCTACGAGCAGTACTTC. Its translation: CASSLYNVYEQYF. This rearrangement joins TRBV7-9 to TRBJ2-7; D is unclear. The ends were cut back, 3 bases at V and 3 bases at J, with 9 bases in the middle. The CDR3 covers 13 residues. The germline gives CDR1 SEHNR, CDR2 FQNEAQ (reference sequence).

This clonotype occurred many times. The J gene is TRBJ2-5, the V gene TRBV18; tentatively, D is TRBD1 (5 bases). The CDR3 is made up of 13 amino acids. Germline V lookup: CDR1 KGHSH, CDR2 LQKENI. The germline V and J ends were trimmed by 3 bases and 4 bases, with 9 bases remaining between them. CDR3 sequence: CASSPGLGETQYF. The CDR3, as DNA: TGTGCCAGCTCACCGGGGCTCGGAGAGACCCAGTACTTC. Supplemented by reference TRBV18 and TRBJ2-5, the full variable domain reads NAGVMQNPRHLVRRRGQEARLRCSPMKGHSHVYWYRQLPEEGLKFMVYLQKENIIDESGMPKERFSAEFPKEGPSILRIQQVVRGDSAAYFCASSPGLGETQYFGPGTRLLVL.

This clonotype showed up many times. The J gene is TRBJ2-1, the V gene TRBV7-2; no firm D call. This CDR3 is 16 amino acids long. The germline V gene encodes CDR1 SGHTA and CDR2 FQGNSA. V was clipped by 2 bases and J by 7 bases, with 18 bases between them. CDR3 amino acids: CASSLIKSGARNEQFF. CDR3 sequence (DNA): TGTGCCAGCAGCTTAATCAAGTCGGGCGCGCGGAATGAGCAGTTCTTC.

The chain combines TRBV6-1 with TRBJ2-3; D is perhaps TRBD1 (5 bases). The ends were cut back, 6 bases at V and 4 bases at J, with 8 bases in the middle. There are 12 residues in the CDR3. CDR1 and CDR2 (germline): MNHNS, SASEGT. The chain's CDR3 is CASSDRADTQYF. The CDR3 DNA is TGTGCCAGCAGCGACAGAGCAGATACGCAGTATTTT.

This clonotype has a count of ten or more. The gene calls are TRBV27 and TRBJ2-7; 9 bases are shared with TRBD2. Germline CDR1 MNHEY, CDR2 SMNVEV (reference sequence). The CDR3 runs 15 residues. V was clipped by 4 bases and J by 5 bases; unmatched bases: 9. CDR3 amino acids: CASSSLASGIDEQYF. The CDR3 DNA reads TGTGCCAGCAGTTCCCTTGCTAGCGGGATCGACGAGCAGTACTTC.

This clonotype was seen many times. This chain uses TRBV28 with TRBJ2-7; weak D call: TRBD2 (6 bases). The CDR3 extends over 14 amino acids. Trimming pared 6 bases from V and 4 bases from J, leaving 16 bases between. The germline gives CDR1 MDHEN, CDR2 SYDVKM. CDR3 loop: CASSGTQDGYEQYF. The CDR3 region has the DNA TGTGCCAGCAGCGGGACTCAGGACGGTTACGAGCAGTACTTC. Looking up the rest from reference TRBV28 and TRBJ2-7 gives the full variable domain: DVKVTQSSRYLVKRTGEKVFLECVQDMDHENMFWYRQDPGLGLRLIYFSYDVKMKEKGDIPEGYSVSREKKERFSLILESASTNQTSMYLCASSGTQDGYEQYFGPGTRLTVT.

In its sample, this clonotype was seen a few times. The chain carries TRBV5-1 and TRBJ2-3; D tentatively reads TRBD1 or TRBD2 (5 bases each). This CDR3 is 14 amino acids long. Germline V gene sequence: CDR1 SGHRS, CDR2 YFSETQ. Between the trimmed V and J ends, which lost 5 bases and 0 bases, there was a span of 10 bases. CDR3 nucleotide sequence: TGCGCCAGCAGTCGGGACCATAGCACAGATACGCAGTATTTT. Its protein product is CASSRDHSTDTQYF.

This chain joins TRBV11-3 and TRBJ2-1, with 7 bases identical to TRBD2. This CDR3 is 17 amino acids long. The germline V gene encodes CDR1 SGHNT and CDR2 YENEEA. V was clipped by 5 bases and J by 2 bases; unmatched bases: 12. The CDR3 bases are TGTGCCAGCAGCATAGCGGCGTCTAGCGGAACCTACAATGAGCAGTTCTTC. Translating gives CASSIAASSGTYNEQFF. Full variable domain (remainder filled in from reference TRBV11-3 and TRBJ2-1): EAGVVQSPRYKIIEKKQPVAFWCNPISGHNTLYWYLQNLGQGPELLIRYENEEAVDDSQLPKDRFSAERLKGVDSTLKIQPAELGDSAVYLCASSIAASSGTYNEQFFGPGTRLTVL.

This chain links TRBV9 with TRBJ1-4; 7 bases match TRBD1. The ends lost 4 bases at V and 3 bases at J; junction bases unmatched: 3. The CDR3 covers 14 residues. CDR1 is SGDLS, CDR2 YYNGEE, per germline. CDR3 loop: CASSTTGANEKLFF. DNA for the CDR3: TGTGCCAGCAGCACTACAGGGGCTAATGAAAAACTGTTTTTT.

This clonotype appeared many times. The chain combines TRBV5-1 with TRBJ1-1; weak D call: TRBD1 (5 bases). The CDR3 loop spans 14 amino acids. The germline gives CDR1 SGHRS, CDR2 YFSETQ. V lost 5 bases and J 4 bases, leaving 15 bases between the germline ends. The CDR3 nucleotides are TGCGCCAGCAGACGAGGGGAGGGTGGCACTGAAGCTTTCTTT. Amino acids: CASRRGEGGTEAFF.

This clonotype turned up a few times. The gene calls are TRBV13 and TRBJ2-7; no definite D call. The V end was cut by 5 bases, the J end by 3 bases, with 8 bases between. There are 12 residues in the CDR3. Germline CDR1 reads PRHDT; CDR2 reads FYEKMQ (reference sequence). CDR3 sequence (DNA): TGTGCCAGCAGCCGCAAGTTCTACGAGCAGTACTTC. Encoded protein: CASSRKFYEQYF.

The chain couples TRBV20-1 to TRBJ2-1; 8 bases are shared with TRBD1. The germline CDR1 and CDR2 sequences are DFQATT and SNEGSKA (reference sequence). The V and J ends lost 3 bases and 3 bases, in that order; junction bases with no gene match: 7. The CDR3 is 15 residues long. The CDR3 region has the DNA TGCAGTGCTAGCAAACCAGGGGGCTTCTACAATGAGCAGTTCTTC. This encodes CSASKPGGFYNEQFF.

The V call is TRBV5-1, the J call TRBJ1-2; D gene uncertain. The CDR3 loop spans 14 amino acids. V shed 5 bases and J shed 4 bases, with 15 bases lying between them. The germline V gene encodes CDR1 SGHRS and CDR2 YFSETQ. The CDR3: CASRPGYRGYGYTF. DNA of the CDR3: TGCGCCAGCAGACCCGGGTATCGGGGCTATGGCTACACCTTC.